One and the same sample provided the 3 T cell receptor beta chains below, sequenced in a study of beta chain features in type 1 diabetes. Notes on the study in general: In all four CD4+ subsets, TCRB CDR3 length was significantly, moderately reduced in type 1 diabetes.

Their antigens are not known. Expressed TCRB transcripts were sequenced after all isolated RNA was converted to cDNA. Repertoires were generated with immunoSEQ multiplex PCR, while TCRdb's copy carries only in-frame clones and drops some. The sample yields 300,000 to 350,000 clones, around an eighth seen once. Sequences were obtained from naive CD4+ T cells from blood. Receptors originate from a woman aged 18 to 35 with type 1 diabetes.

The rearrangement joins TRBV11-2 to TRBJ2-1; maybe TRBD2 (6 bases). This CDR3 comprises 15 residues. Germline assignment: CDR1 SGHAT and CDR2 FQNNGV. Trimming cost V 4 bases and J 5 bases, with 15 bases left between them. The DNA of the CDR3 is TGTGCCAGCAGCTCTATCGGGGGTTGGGACAATGAGCAGTTCTTC. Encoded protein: CASSSIGGWDNEQFF.

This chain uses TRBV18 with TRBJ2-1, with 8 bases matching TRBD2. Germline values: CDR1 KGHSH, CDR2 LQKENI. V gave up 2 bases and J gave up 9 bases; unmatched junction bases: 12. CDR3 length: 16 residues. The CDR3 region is CASSPAWASGYGEQFF. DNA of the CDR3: TGTGCCAGCTCACCAGCCTGGGCTAGCGGGTACGGTGAGCAGTTCTTC.

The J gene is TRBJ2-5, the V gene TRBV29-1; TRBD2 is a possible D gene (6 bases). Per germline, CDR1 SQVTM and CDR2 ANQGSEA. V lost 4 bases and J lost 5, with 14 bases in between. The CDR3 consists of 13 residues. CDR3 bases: TGCAGCGTTGGTGGGAGACTAGTGGAGACCCAGTACTTC. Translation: CSVGGRLVETQYF.